Following are 31 T cell receptor beta chains from one sample sequenced in a study of cytomegalovirus exposure and HLA in healthy donors. PCR primers comprised 60 Vbeta and 13 Jbeta primers. Some clones are missing from TCRdb's copy, which holds only in-frame ones; the method was immunoSEQ multiplex PCR. The data show fewer than 150,000 clones, about 72% seen once. Sequenced input: PBMCs. Every receptor here comes from a man aged 50-59 years in good health and CMV-seropositive.

The rearrangement links TRBV7-9 to TRBJ2-1; 13 bases agree with TRBD2. CDR1 and CDR2 from the germline V gene are SEHNR and FQNEAQ (reference sequence). This CDR3 has 15 residues. J gave up 6 bases and V 5 bases, and 4 bases lay outside the gene matches. CDR3 coding DNA: TGTGCCAGCAGCAAAGGACTAGCGGGAGTCAATGAGCAGTTCTTC. The encoded protein is CASSKGLAGVNEQFF.

With regard to this clone: At one end, the junction sequence differs from germline, possibly due to a read error. V usage is TRBV7-7 and J usage is TRBJ1-1, with D possibly matching TRBD1 (6 bases). CDR3 length: 13 residues. From germline, CDR1 is SSHAT and CDR2 FNYEAQ (reference sequence). This CDR3 is CASSRGQNTEAFF. The CDR3 bases are TGTGCTAGCAGCAGGGGACAAAACACTGAAGCTTTCTTT.

This chain links TRBV6-1 with TRBJ1-2, with TRBD1 identical over 10 bases. Germline V gene data show CDR1 as MNHNS and CDR2 as SASEGT. This CDR3 comprises 15 residues. Losses at the gene ends were 2 bases for V and 4 bases for J; bases not matched to a gene: 4. CDR3 coding DNA: TGTGCCAGCAGTGAAAGGGACAGGGGAGGCTATGGCTACACCTTC. Translating it yields CASSERDRGGYGYTF.

This clone occurred once. V is TRBV5-4 and J is TRBJ1-1; TRBD1 matches at 7 bases. The CDR3 totals 14 residues. Germline lookup yields CDR1 SGHNT and CDR2 YYREEE (reference sequence). V lost 2 bases and J lost 5; bases outside the gene matches: 6. The CDR3: CASSLTTGVTEAFF. The DNA for the CDR3 is TGTGCCAGCAGCTTAACAACAGGGGTGACTGAAGCTTTCTTT.

The chain joins TRBV9 to TRBJ1-3; 7 nucleotides match TRBD1. CDR3 length: 14 residues. The ends lost 5 bases at V and 3 bases at J; junction bases unmatched: 5. Germline lookup yields CDR1 SGDLS and CDR2 YYNGEE. For the CDR3, the DNA is TGTGCCAGCAGTGTCCGACAGGGTGGAAACACCATATATTTT. As protein: CASSVRQGGNTIYF.

Only one count was recorded for this clone. V gene TRBV4-1 combines with J gene TRBJ1-1, with TRBD1 matching 7 bases. The CDR3 has 17 residues. Germline CDR1 MGHRA, CDR2 YSYEKL. V dropped 3 bases and J dropped 3; count of bases not matched to a gene: 13. CDR3 bases: TGCGCCAGCAGCCAGTCAGGGGGGATGGTGGTTTACACTGAAGCTTTCTTT. This codes for CASSQSGGMVVYTEAFF.

In nucleotides, the CDR3 is TGTGCCAGCACTACAGGGGGCACGTCTGGGGCCAACGTCCTGACTTTC. Its protein product is CASTTGGTSGANVLTF. The chain joins TRBV5-5 to TRBJ2-6, with TRBD1 identical over 9 bases. V shed 6 bases, J shed 1 base, and the junction held 5 bases outside the gene matches. Germline CDR1 is SGHKS and CDR2 is YYEKEE (reference sequence). CDR3 length: 16 residues. Complete variable domain (other parts from reference TRBV5-5 and TRBJ2-6): DAGVTQSPTHLIKTRGQQVTLRCSPISGHKSVSWYQQVLGQGPQFIFQYYEKEERGRGNFPDRFSARQFPNYSSELNVNALLLGDSALYLCASTTGGTSGANVLTFGAGSRLTVL.

In this sample, this clone turned up once. The chain has TRBV4-1 and TRBJ1-2; possibly TRBD1 for D (6 bases). In germline, CDR1 is MGHRA, CDR2 YSYEKL. This CDR3 comprises 13 residues. V was trimmed by 4 bases and J by 8 bases, leaving 14 bases between them. CDR3 nucleotides: TGCGCCAGCAGCCGCCCCGGGGGGCAAGGCTACACCTTC. Its protein product is CASSRPGGQGYTF.

V usage is TRBV7-8 and J usage is TRBJ1-3; D uncertain. Trimming removed 6 bases from V and 3 bases from J, with 18 bases in between. The CDR3 contains 16 residues. CDR1 and CDR2 (germline): SGHVS, FQNEAQ. The CDR3 here is CASRDSRGIGGNTIYF. The CDR3, as DNA: TGTGCCAGCAGAGATTCCCGGGGTATCGGTGGAAACACCATATATTTT. The full variable domain, rest sourced from reference TRBV7-8 and TRBJ1-3, is GAGVSQSPRYKVAKRGQDVALRCDPISGHVSLFWYQQALGQGPEFLTYFQNEAQLDKSGLPSDRFFAERPEGSVSTLKIQRTQQEDSAVYLCASRDSRGIGGNTIYFGEGSWLTVV.

This clone was seen a handful of times. The rearrangement uses TRBV6-6 and TRBJ2-1; possibly TRBD1 for D (5 bases). Germline assignment: CDR1 MNHNY and CDR2 SVGAGI (reference sequence). The CDR3 is 15 amino acids. The germline V and J ends were trimmed by 7 bases and 3 bases, with 16 bases remaining between them. Written as DNA, the CDR3 is TGTGCCAGCATCGAAAGGGGCGTTGGCTACAATGAGCAGTTCTTC. This codes for CASIERGVGYNEQFF.

The rearrangement uses TRBV28 and TRBJ1-5; TRBD1 matches 9 bases. V gave up 6 bases and J gave up 4 bases; unmatched junction bases: 1. Germline V gene lookup returns CDR1 MDHEN and CDR2 SYDVKM. The CDR3 is made up of 13 amino acids. The DNA for the CDR3 is TGTGCCAGCAGGGGGACAGGGAATCAGCCCCAGCATTTT. Its translation: CASRGTGNQPQHF.

CDR3 protein: CASHEGNTGELFF. The CDR3 DNA is TGTGCCAGCCACGAGGGGAACACCGGGGAGCTGTTTTTT. The J gene is TRBJ2-2, the V gene TRBV7-9; tentative D call: TRBD2 (5 bases). This CDR3 contains 13 residues. CDR1 SEHNR and CDR2 FQNEAQ come from the germline V gene (reference sequence). V was clipped by 8 bases and J by 1 base, with 8 bases between them. Supplemented by reference TRBV7-9 and TRBJ2-2, the full variable domain reads DTGVSQNPRHKITKRGQNVTFRCDPISEHNRLYWYRQTLGQGPEFLTYFQNEAQLEKSRLLSDRFSAERPKGSFSTLEIQRTEQGDSAMYLCASHEGNTGELFFGEGSRLTVL.

As DNA, the CDR3 is TGTGCCAGCAAGACGGACAGGGGGCACACTGAAGCTTTCTTT. Translating gives CASKTDRGHTEAFF. The chain uses TRBV6-1 and TRBJ1-1; TRBD1 matches 11 bases. The V and J ends lost 7 bases and 3 bases, in that order; junction bases with no gene match: 4. The CDR3 length is 14 residues. Germline values: CDR1 MNHNS, CDR2 SASEGT.

The J gene is TRBJ1-1, the V gene TRBV13; D may be TRBD1 (5 bases). The CDR3 is 15 amino acids. Germline V lookup: CDR1 PRHDT, CDR2 FYEKMQ (reference sequence). The germline V and J ends were trimmed by 5 bases and 5 bases, with 18 bases remaining between them. CDR3 sequence: CASSPHGGGGTEAFF. Written as DNA, the CDR3 is TGTGCCAGCAGCCCCCACGGGGGAGGAGGGACTGAAGCTTTCTTT.

The gene calls are TRBV4-1 and TRBJ2-6; D may be TRBD2 (7 bases). Germline CDR1 and CDR2: MGHRA and YSYEKL. Trimming cost V 4 bases and J 2 bases, with 12 bases left between them. This CDR3 contains 16 residues. As DNA, the CDR3 is TGCGCCAGCAGCCCCGTGGGGGGGCCTGGGGCCAACGTCCTGACTTTC. Its protein is CASSPVGGPGANVLTF.

The rearrangement joins TRBV19 to TRBJ2-7, with TRBD2 matching over 12 bases. This CDR3 region has 16 residues. Germline V gene data show CDR1 as LNHDA and CDR2 as SQIVND (reference sequence). The V and J ends lost 5 bases and 0 bases, in that order; junction bases with no gene match: 5. The CDR3: CASSPGLAGYSYEQYF. Written as DNA, the CDR3 is TGTGCCAGTAGTCCCGGACTAGCGGGATACTCCTACGAGCAGTACTTC.

This chain joins TRBV6-5 and TRBJ1-1, with a weak D call TRBD1 (5 bases). CDR3 length: 14 amino acids. Trimming shortened V by 0 bases and J by 4 bases, and 9 bases separated the two germline ends. CDR1 is MNHEY and CDR2 is SVGAGI in the germline V gene. The CDR3 DNA reads TGTGCCAGCAGTTACTCGGGGGGGGGCACTGAAGCTTTCTTT. It codes for CASSYSGGGTEAFF.

This clone is a singleton in its sample. This chain joins TRBV7-9 and TRBJ1-1, with 7 bases identical to TRBD1. CDR3 size: 15 residues. V was clipped by 5 bases and J by 2 bases; unmatched bases: 8. CDR1 is SEHNR, CDR2 FQNEAQ, per germline (reference sequence). CDR3 bases: TGTGCCAGCAGCCCTTCAACAGGGGCAAACACTGAAGCTTTCTTT. Its translation: CASSPSTGANTEAFF. Combining the CDR3 with reference TRBV7-9 and TRBJ1-1 gives the whole variable domain DTGVSQNPRHKITKRGQNVTFRCDPISEHNRLYWYRQTLGQGPEFLTYFQNEAQLEKSRLLSDRFSAERPKGSFSTLEIQRTEQGDSAMYLCASSPSTGANTEAFFGQGTRLTVV.

The chain links TRBV7-2 to TRBJ2-2, with 8 bases fitting TRBD1. The J call could be wrong; TRBJ1-3 is a better fit for the DNA end. Germline V CDR1 and CDR2: SGHTA, FQGNSA. This CDR3 is built from 16 residues. This chain's CDR3 is CASSLGQGSSGNTIYF. The CDR3 coding sequence is TGTGCCAGCAGCTTAGGACAGGGGAGCTCTGGAAACACCATATATTTT.

This clone is a singleton in its sample. The same CDR3 can be traced to other DNA sequences in this sample. This sequence joins TRBV5-4 and TRBJ1-4; tentatively, D is TRBD1 (5 bases). The V end lost 3 bases, the J end lost 1 base, and 13 bases lay between the germline ends. CDR3 length equals 16 residues. The germline gives CDR1 SGHNT, CDR2 YYREEE (reference sequence). The CDR3 region is CASSSGGKGTNEKLFF. CDR3 DNA sequence: TGTGCCAGCAGCTCGGGGGGGAAGGGAACTAATGAAAAACTGTTTTTT.

This rearrangement joins TRBV28 to TRBJ1-3; D possibly corresponds to TRBD1 (6 bases). V was pared by 6 bases and J by 4 bases, with 13 bases between. Germline CDR1 MDHEN, CDR2 SYDVKM. The CDR3 contains 14 residues. In nucleotides, the CDR3 is TGTGCCAGCAGCCACAGGGTTGCCGGAAACACCATATATTTT. It specifies CASSHRVAGNTIYF. Full variable domain (rest looked up from reference TRBV28 and TRBJ1-3): DVKVTQSSRYLVKRTGEKVFLECVQDMDHENMFWYRQDPGLGLRLIYFSYDVKMKEKGDIPEGYSVSREKKERFSLILESASTNQTSMYLCASSHRVAGNTIYFGEGSWLTVV.

This clone appeared once. The chain uses TRBV19 and TRBJ2-3; tentative D call: TRBD1 (6 bases). The germline gives CDR1 LNHDA, CDR2 SQIVND (reference sequence). V lost 4 bases and J 5 bases, leaving 10 bases between the germline ends. The CDR3 is 13 amino acids. The CDR3 sequence: CASSNRARDTQYF. In nucleotides, the CDR3 is TGTGCCAGTAGTAACAGGGCGAGAGATACGCAGTATTTT.

This chain uses TRBV7-8 with TRBJ2-7, with TRBD1 as a possible D gene (5 bases). Germline assignment: CDR1 SGHVS and CDR2 FQNEAQ. Between the trimmed V and J ends, which lost 0 bases and 2 bases, there was a span of 5 bases. The CDR3 consists of 13 residues. The CDR3 nucleotides are TGTGCCAGCAGCTTAGCAGGGGCCTACGAGCAGTACTTC. This translates into CASSLAGAYEQYF.

This clone was seen once. This chain joins TRBV7-9 and TRBJ1-1, with D possibly being TRBD1 (5 bases). The CDR3 spans 14 residues. The germline V gene has CDR1 SEHNR and CDR2 FQNEAQ (reference sequence). Trimming removed 1 base from V and 5 bases from J, with 11 bases in between. For the CDR3, the DNA is TGTGCCAGCAGCTTAGTGGGGGGAGGGACTGAAGCTTTCTTT. It encodes CASSLVGGGTEAFF. The whole variable domain, remainder taken from reference TRBV7-9 and TRBJ1-1, is DTGVSQNPRHKITKRGQNVTFRCDPISEHNRLYWYRQTLGQGPEFLTYFQNEAQLEKSRLLSDRFSAERPKGSFSTLEIQRTEQGDSAMYLCASSLVGGGTEAFFGQGTRLTVV.

The V gene is TRBV7-3, the J gene TRBJ2-7; TRBD1 might be the D (6 bases). Trimming took 5 bases from V and 0 from J, leaving 26 bases between them. CDR3 length equals 19 residues. Germline-derived CDR1 and CDR2 are SGHTA and FQGTGA. The CDR3 reads CASSPLGRGEYMLSYEQYF. CDR3 nucleotide sequence: TGTGCCAGCAGCCCTTTAGGCAGGGGCGAATACATGCTCTCCTACGAGCAGTACTTC.

This clone was counted between two and nine times. The chain carries TRBV25-1 and TRBJ1-2; 7 bases align to TRBD1. Germline V gene sequence: CDR1 MGHDK, CDR2 SYGVNS. Trimming removed 2 bases from V and 7 bases from J; junction bases left unmatched: 4. The CDR3 is 13 amino acids. The DNA for the CDR3 is TGTGCCAGCAGTGAAAACGCAGGGGGTGGCTACACCTTC. This sequence encodes CASSENAGGGYTF.

The chain links TRBV25-1 to TRBJ1-4; tentatively, D is TRBD1 (5 bases). Trimming removed 2 bases at V and 7 bases at J, with 14 bases between. CDR1 is MGHDK, CDR2 SYGVNS, per germline. The CDR3 length is 15 residues. The CDR3 nucleotides read TGTGCCAGCAGTGAACCCAGGGCGGAGGGTGAAAAACTGTTTTTT. The encoded protein is CASSEPRAEGEKLFF.

V is TRBV5-1 and J is TRBJ2-2; a possible D gene is TRBD2 (6 bases). The CDR3 has 14 amino acids. Trimming shortened V by 3 bases and J by 3 bases, and 9 bases separated the two germline ends. The germline CDR1 and CDR2 sequences are SGHRS and YFSETQ. CDR3 region: CASSSSGYTGELFF. CDR3 sequence (DNA): TGCGCCAGCAGCTCGAGCGGGTACACCGGGGAGCTGTTTTTT. Looking up the rest from reference TRBV5-1 and TRBJ2-2 gives the full variable domain: KAGVTQTPRYLIKTRGQQVTLSCSPISGHRSVSWYQQTPGQGLQFLFEYFSETQRNKGNFPGRFSGRQFSNSRSEMNVSTLELGDSALYLCASSSSGYTGELFFGEGSRLTVL.

The chain links TRBV5-1 to TRBJ2-1, with 11 bases that match TRBD2. The CDR3 contains 17 residues. Trimming removed 4 bases from V and 8 bases from J; junction bases left unmatched: 14. Germline V gene lookup returns CDR1 SGHRS and CDR2 YFSETQ. CDR3 sequence reads: CASSDPSGGLLVDEQFF. The CDR3 DNA follows: TGCGCCAGCAGCGACCCTAGCGGGGGGCTCCTGGTCGATGAGCAGTTCTTC.

The chain joins TRBV27 to TRBJ2-7, with TRBD1 identical over 7 bases. CDR3 size: 14 residues. V shed 8 bases, J shed 5 bases, and the junction held 12 bases outside the gene matches. Germline V gene lookup returns CDR1 MNHEY and CDR2 SMNVEV (reference sequence). This CDR3 reads CASRLTGFGDEQYF. CDR3 DNA: TGTGCCAGCCGCCTGACAGGGTTCGGCGACGAGCAGTACTTC.

The chain joins TRBV7-6 to TRBJ1-1; no reliable D call. Germline loops: CDR1 SGHVS, CDR2 FNYEAQ. V gave up 2 bases and J gave up 1 base, with 11 bases separating them. The CDR3 extends over 15 amino acids. The CDR3 loop reads CASSLKPGKNTEAFF. DNA for the CDR3: TGTGCCAGCAGCTTAAAGCCGGGGAAGAACACTGAAGCTTTCTTT.